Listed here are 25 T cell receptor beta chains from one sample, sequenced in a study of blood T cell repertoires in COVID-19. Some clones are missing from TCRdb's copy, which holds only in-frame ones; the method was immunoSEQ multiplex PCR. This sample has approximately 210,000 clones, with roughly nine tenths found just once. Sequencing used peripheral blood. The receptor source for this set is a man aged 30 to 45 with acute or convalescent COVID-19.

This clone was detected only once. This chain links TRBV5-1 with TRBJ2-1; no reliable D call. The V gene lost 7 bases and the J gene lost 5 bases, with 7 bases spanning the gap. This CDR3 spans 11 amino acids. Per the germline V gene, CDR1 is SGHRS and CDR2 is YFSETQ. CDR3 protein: CASLGNNEQFF. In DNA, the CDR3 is TGCGCCAGCCTCGGTAACAATGAGCAGTTCTTC.

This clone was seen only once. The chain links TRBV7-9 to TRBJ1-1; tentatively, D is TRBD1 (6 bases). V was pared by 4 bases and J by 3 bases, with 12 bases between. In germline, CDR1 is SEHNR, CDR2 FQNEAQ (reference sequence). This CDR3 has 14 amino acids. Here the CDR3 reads CASSSRYRDTEAFF. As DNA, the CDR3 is TGTGCCAGCAGCTCGCGTTACAGGGACACTGAAGCTTTCTTT.

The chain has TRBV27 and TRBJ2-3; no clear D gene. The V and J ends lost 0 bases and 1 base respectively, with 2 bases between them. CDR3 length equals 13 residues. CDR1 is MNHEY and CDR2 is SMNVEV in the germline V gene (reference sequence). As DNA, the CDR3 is TGTGCCAGCAGTTTATCCGGCACAGATACGCAGTATTTT. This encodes CASSLSGTDTQYF.

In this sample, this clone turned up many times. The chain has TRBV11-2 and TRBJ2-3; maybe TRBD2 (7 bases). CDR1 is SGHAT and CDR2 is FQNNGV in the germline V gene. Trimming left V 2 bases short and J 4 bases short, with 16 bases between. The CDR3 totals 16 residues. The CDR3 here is CASSLRGGSIPDTQYF. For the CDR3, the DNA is TGTGCCAGCAGCTTAAGGGGGGGTTCTATCCCAGATACGCAGTATTTT.

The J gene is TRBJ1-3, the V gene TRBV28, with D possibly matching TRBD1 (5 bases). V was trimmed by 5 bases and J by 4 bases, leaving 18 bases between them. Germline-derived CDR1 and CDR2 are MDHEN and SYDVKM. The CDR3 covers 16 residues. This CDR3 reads CASSLGGGFAGNTIYF. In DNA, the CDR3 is TGTGCCAGCAGTCTCGGGGGGGGTTTCGCCGGAAACACCATATATTTT.

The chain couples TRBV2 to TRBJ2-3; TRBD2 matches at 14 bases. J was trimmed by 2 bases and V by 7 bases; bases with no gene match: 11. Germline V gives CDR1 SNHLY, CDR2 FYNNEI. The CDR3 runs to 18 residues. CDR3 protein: CASNEEGLAGGFTDTQYF. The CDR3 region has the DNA TGTGCCAGCAATGAGGAAGGACTAGCGGGGGGATTCACAGATACGCAGTATTTT.

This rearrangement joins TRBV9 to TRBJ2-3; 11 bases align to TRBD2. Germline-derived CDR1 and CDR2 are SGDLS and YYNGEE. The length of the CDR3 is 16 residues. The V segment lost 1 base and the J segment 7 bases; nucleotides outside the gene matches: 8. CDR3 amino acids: CASSVSASGRLNTQYF. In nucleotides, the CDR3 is TGTGCCAGCAGCGTATCCGCTAGCGGGAGGCTAAATACGCAGTATTTT. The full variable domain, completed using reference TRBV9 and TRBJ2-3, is DSGVTQTPKHLITATGQRVTLRCSPRSGDLSVYWYQQSLDQGLQFLIQYYNGEERAKGNILERFSAQQFPDLHSELNLSSLELGDSALYFCASSVSASGRLNTQYFGPGTRLTVL.

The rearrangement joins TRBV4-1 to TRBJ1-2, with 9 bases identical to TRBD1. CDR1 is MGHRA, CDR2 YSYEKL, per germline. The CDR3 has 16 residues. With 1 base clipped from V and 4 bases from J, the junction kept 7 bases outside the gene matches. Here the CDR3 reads CASSQGTGQGIYGYTF. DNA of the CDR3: TGCGCCAGCAGCCAAGGAACGGGACAGGGTATCTATGGCTACACCTTC.

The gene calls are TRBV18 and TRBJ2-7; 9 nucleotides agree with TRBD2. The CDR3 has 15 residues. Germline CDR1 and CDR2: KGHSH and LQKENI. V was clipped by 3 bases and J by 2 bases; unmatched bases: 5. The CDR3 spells CASSPQAGGTYEQYF. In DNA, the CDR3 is TGTGCCAGCTCACCCCAAGCGGGGGGTACCTACGAGCAGTACTTC.

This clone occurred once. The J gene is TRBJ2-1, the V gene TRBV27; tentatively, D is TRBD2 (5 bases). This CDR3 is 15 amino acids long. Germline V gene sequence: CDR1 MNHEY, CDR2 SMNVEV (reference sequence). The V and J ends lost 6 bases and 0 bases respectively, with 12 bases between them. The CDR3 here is CASSSGLSSYNEQFF. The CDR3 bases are TGTGCCAGCAGCTCCGGACTGAGCTCCTACAATGAGCAGTTCTTC.

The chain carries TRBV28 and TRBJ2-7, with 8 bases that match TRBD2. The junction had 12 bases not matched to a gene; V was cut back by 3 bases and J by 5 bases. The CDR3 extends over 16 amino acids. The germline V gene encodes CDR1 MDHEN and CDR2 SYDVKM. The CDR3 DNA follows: TGTGCCAGCAGTTTGGTCGGGTGGTGGCGGGAGGACGAGCAGTACTTC. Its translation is CASSLVGWWREDEQYF.

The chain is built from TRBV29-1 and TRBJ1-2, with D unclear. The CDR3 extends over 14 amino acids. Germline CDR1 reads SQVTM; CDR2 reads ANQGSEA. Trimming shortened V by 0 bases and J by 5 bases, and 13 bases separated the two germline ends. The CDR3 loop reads CSVEDLLAGYGYTF. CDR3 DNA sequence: TGCAGCGTTGAAGATCTTCTGGCGGGATATGGCTACACCTTC.

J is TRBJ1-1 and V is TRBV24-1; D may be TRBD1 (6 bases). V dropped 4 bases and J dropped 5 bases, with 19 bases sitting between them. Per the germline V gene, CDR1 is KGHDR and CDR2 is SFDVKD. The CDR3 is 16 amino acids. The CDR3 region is CATSDPSRGAGTEAFF. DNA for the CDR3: TGTGCCACCAGTGACCCTTCCCGGGGGGCGGGGACTGAAGCTTTCTTT.

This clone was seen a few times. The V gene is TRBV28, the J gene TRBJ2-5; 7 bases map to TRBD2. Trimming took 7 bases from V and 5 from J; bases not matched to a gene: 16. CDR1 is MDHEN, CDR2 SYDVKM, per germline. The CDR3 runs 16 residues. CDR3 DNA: TGTGCCAGCACTTTTGTTGGGAGGGGTACGGGTGAGACCCAGTACTTC. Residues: CASTFVGRGTGETQYF.

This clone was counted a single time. The DNA for the CDR3 is TGTGCCAGCAGCATCGCGAGTGGGGCGGGAAAATTTAATGAGCAGTTCTTC. It is translated as CASSIASGAGKFNEQFF. V is TRBV7-3 and J is TRBJ2-1, with TRBD2 as a possible D gene (6 bases). The germline CDR1 and CDR2 sequences are SGHTA and FQGTGA. The CDR3 sequence is 17 residues long. The V end lost 5 bases, the J end lost 7 bases, and 24 bases lay between the germline ends.

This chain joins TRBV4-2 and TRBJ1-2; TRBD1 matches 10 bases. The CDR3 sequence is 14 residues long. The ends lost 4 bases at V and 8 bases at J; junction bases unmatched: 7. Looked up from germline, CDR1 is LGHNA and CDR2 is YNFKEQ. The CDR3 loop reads CASSLDRGLRGYTF. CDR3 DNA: TGTGCCAGCAGCCTCGACAGGGGGCTAAGGGGCTACACCTTC.

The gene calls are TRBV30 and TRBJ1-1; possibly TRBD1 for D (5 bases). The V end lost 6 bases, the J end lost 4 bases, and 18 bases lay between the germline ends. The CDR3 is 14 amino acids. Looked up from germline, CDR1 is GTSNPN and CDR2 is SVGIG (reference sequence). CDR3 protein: CACPHSRQTTEAFF. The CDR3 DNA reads TGTGCCTGCCCCCATTCTAGACAGACCACTGAAGCTTTCTTT.

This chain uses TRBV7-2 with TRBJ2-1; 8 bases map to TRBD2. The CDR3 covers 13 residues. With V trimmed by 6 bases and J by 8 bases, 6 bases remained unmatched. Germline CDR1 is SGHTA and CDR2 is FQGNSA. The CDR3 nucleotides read TGTGCCAGCAGTCGACTAGCGAGGGATGAGCAGTTCTTC. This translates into CASSRLARDEQFF.

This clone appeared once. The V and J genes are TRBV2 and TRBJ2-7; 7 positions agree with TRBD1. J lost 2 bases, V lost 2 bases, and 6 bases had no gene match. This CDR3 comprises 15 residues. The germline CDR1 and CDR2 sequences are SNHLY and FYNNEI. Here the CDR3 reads CASSEFQGEAYEQYF. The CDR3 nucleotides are TGTGCCAGCAGTGAATTTCAGGGGGAAGCCTACGAGCAGTACTTC.

The CDR3 here is CASSLNRAYEQYF. The CDR3 DNA follows: TGTGCCAGCAGCTTAAACAGGGCCTACGAGCAGTACTTC. This chain links TRBV7-9 with TRBJ2-7; D may be TRBD1 (6 bases). The CDR3 sequence is 13 residues long. The V gene's germline CDR1 is SEHNR and CDR2 FQNEAQ (reference sequence). The V gene lost 2 bases and the J gene lost 2 bases, with 7 bases spanning the gap.

The CDR3 loop is CASSSGGGSYNEQFF. CDR3 DNA sequence: TGTGCCAGCAGCTCCGGGGGGGGCTCCTACAATGAGCAGTTCTTC. The chain has TRBV11-3 and TRBJ2-1, with 8 bases identical to TRBD2. V shed 4 bases and J 0 bases; nucleotides not matched to a gene: 2. The CDR3 has 15 residues. Germline CDR1 and CDR2: SGHNT and YENEEA.

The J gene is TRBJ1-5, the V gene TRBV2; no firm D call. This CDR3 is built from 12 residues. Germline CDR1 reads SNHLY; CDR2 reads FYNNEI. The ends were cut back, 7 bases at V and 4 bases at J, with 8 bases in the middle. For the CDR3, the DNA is TGTGCCAGCAATGCCGCGAATCAGCCCCAGCATTTT. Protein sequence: CASNAANQPQHF.

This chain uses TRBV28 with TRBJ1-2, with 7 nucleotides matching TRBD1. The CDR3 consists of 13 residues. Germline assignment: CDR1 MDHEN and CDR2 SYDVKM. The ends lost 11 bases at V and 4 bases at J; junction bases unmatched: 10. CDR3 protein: CAARDSRGYGYTF. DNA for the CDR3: TGTGCCGCACGGGACAGCCGAGGCTATGGCTACACCTTC.

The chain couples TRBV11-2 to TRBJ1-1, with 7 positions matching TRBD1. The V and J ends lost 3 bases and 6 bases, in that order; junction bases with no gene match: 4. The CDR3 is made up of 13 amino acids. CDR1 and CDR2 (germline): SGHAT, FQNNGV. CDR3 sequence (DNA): TGTGCCAGCAGCTTTAGGGGGCTGGCTGAAGCTTTCTTT. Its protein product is CASSFRGLAEAFF.

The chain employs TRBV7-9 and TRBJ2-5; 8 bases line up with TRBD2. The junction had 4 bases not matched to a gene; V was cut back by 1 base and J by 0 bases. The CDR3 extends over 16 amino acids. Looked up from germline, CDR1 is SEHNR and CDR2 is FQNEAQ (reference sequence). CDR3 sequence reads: CASSLGSGGYQETQYF. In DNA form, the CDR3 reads TGTGCCAGCAGCTTAGGGAGCGGGGGATACCAAGAGACCCAGTACTTC.